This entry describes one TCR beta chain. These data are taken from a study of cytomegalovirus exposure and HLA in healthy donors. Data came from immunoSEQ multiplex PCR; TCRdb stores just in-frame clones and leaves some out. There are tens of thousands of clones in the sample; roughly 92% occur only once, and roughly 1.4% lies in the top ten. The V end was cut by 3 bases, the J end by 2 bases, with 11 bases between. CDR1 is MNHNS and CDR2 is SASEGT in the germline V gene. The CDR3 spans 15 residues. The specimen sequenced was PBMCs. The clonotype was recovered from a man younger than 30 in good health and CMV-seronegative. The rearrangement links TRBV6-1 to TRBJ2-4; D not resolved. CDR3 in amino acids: CASSDMASTKNIQYF. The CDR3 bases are TGTGCCAGCAGTGATATGGCTTCGACCAAAAACATTCAGTACTTC.